Listed below are T cell receptor beta chains from one sample, sequenced in a study of CD8+ T cells in alopecia areata. The protocol was immunoSEQ multiplex PCR, while the TCRdb copy is restricted to in-frame clones and leaves out a portion. The table shows 120,000 to 150,000 clones, with approximately 80% occurring only once. The specimen was CD8+ T cells sorted from blood, collected at week 4, from a patient treated with tofacitinib. Every receptor here comes from a human donor with alopecia areata. CDR3s include the opening cysteine and the closing phenylalanine or tryptophan. Fields, in order: clone size, V gene, J gene, D gene, CDR3 DNA, CDR3 protein. The D gene is left open where the match is weak. Part of the rows lack a size; the others show once, few, many or a class for expanded clones.

>.|TRBV12-5|TRBJ2-7|.
TGTGCTAGTGGTTTGGTACGTGAACAGCAGTACTTC
CASGLVREQQYF
>.|TRBV7-9|TRBJ2-1|.
TGTGCCAGCAGCAAGACAGGCCATGAGCAGTTCTTC
CASSKTGHEQFF
>few|TRBV7-6|TRBJ2-7|.
TGTGCCAGCAGCCCAGAAGCGGCAGGGAGCTCCTACGAGCAGTACTTC
CASSPEAAGSSYEQYF
>.|TRBV11-2|TRBJ2-7|.
TGTGCCAGCAGCTTAGGTCCCGGGACCTACGAGCAGTACTTC
CASSLGPGTYEQYF
>.|TRBV5-6|TRBJ1-4|.
TGTGCCAGCAGCCTCACCGCAACTAATGAAAAACTGTTTTTT
CASSLTATNEKLFF
>once|TRBV6-1|TRBJ2-1|.
TGTGCCAGCAGTGAAATCGTTCGTACTCACTCCTACAATGAGCAGTTCTTC
CASSEIVRTHSYNEQFF
>.|TRBV29-1|TRBJ2-7|TRBD1
TGCAGCGTGACAGGGAACTCCTACGAGCAGTACTTC
CSVTGNSYEQYF
>.|TRBV27|TRBJ1-2|TRBD1
TGTGCCAGCAGTCAACAGGGGGCGAATGGCTACACCTTC
CASSQQGANGYTF
>once|TRBV7-9|TRBJ2-1|.
TGTGCCAGCGGAACTCTGTTTGGAAGTGAGCAGTTCTTC
CASGTLFGSEQFF
>few|TRBV7-8|TRBJ2-7|.
TGTGCCAGCAGTCGCCCTGAGGGCAGAAGTGAGCAGTACTTC
CASSRPEGRSEQYF
>.|TRBV10-3|TRBJ2-7|.
TGTGCCATCCAGGACAGTAACTCCTACGAGCAGTACTTC
CAIQDSNSYEQYF
>.|TRBV29-1|TRBJ1-1|.
TGCAGCGACGCCGGTGGGGGGGTGATAACTTTCTTT
CSDAGGGVITFF
>.|TRBV4-2|TRBJ2-3|TRBD2
TGTGCCAGCAGCCAAGACCCTAGCGGGGGACCCTCCCAGTATTTT
CASSQDPSGGPSQYF
>.|TRBV27|TRBJ1-5|TRBD1
TGTGCCAGCAGTTTAACCGCAGGGGGTAAGCAGCCCCAGCATTTT
CASSLTAGGKQPQHF
>.|TRBV27|TRBJ2-3|.
TGTGCCAGCAGGTCTTACTTACCCCCAGATACGCAGTATTTT
CASRSYLPPDTQYF
>.|TRBV29-1|TRBJ2-2|.
TGCAGCGTTGAGGGCACCGGGGAGCTGTTTTTT
CSVEGTGELFF
>.|TRBV7-9|TRBJ1-3|.
TGTGCCAGCAGGTCCTCTGGAAACACCATATATTTT
CASRSSGNTIYF
>.|TRBV30|TRBJ2-7|TRBD1
TGTGCCTGGACCTCCGGACAGGGTGATTACGAGCAGTACTTC
CAWTSGQGDYEQYF
>.|TRBV9|TRBJ2-3|TRBD2
TGTGCCAGCAGCAGAGAAGCGGGGGGCCAGACAGATACGCAGTATTTT
CASSREAGGQTDTQYF
>.|TRBV19|TRBJ2-3|TRBD2
TGTGCCAGTAGTATCGCTAGCGGGGGTACAAGCACAGATACGCAGTATTTT
CASSIASGGTSTDTQYF
>few|TRBV7-2|TRBJ2-7|TRBD1
TGTGCCAGCAGCTTAGGGCAGGGGGCCTACGAGCAGTACTTC
CASSLGQGAYEQYF
>.|TRBV10-3|TRBJ2-1|TRBD2
TGTGCCATCAGTGATAACCGGGACTACGCCCTGAATGAGCAGTTCTTC
CAISDNRDYALNEQFF
>.|TRBV28|TRBJ2-4|.
TGTGCCGGGGCGACCAGCTATGCCAAAAACATTCAGTACTTC
CAGATSYAKNIQYF
>few|TRBV4-3|TRBJ2-7|.
TGCGCCAGCAGCCACGCGAGGGGTAACTACGAGCAGTACTTC
CASSHARGNYEQYF
>few|TRBV29-1|TRBJ2-7|TRBD1
TGCAGCGTAACGGGACAGCCAGGGGCCTACGAGCAGTACTTC
CSVTGQPGAYEQYF
>.|TRBV2|TRBJ2-3|.
TGTGCCAGCAGTGAAGCCGGACGGACTAAGACCTCTAGCACAGATACGCAGTATTTT
CASSEAGRTKTSSTDTQYF
>.|TRBV4-3|TRBJ2-1|.
TGCGCCAGCAGCCAAGACAAGGTTTTCGATGAGCAGTTCTTC
CASSQDKVFDEQFF
>.|TRBV29-1|TRBJ2-7|.
TGCAGCGTTGAGCTTCAGACTAGCTCCTACGAGCAGTACTTC
CSVELQTSSYEQYF
>once|TRBV4-2|TRBJ2-5|.
TGTGCCAGCAGCCAGCCTAGGGATATGGAGACCCAGTACTTC
CASSQPRDMETQYF
>.|TRBV29-1|TRBJ1-2|.
TGCAGCGTCATAGGGGGAATTAACTATGGCTACACCTTC
CSVIGGINYGYTF
>many|TRBV19|TRBJ1-1|.
TGTGCCAGTAGTATCAGTGTGAGTACTGAAGCTTTCTTT
CASSISVSTEAFF
>.|TRBV2|TRBJ2-5|.
TGTGCCAGCAGTGCTTTAATCGGGACCAGACAAGAGACCCAGTACTTC
CASSALIGTRQETQYF
>.|TRBV7-9|TRBJ2-7|.
TGTGCCAGCAGCTTAGCGGGCGAGAGCGAGCAGTACTTC
CASSLAGESEQYF
>.|TRBV7-9|TRBJ1-1|.
TGTGCCAGCAGCTTATTCAGTGTGAACACTGAAGCTTTCTTT
CASSLFSVNTEAFF
>.|TRBV19|TRBJ2-4|.
TGTGCCAGTAGTATCTCCGACCTAGCCAAAAACATTCAGTACTTC
CASSISDLAKNIQYF
>.|TRBV19|TRBJ1-2|.
TGTGCCAGTAGTCCCCGGCGAGACTATGGCTACACCTTC
CASSPRRDYGYTF